One sample yielded the 13 T cell receptor beta chains listed below, sequenced in a study of T cell responses to AZD1222 COVID-19 vaccine (dated by TCRdb to about 2021). Receptor amplification or capture employed the immunoSEQ multiplex PCR assay. TCRdb mirrors the immuneACCESS table, restricted to in-frame sequences. Some clones are absent from its copies; in checked studies, under half trace to an unresolved V gene, and the reason for the others is unknown. Recorded for this sample are fewer than 40,000 clones; about nine tenths of them occurred a single time. 20% to 30% of the sample comes from the top ten. Sample time point, as interpreted from the label and publication: about 28 days (+/-7) after the second vaccine dose. The meaning of the sample's treatment or condition label: meningococcal conjugate vaccine given as trial control. This sample comprised peripheral blood, obtained 28 days after the second dose of the MenACWY control vaccine. These receptors were taken from an adult who received the MenACWY meningococcal vaccine as a control.

The chain is built from TRBV5-1 and TRBJ2-1; TRBD2 aligns across 10 bases. Trimming at V came to 1 base and at J to 6 bases, leaving 4 bases not matched to a gene. Germline V CDR1 and CDR2: SGHRS, YFSETQ. The CDR3 covers 15 residues. CDR3 region: CASSLTAGGSNEQFF. CDR3 coding DNA: TGCGCCAGCAGCTTGACAGCGGGAGGGTCCAATGAGCAGTTCTTC.

This clone was found once. V is TRBV10-1 and J is TRBJ2-7, with no clear D. The CDR3 is 13 residues long. V dropped 6 bases and J dropped 2 bases, with 11 bases sitting between them. CDR1 and CDR2 from the germline V gene are WNHNN and SYGVQD (reference sequence). CDR3: CASSRNGAYEQYF. DNA of the CDR3: TGCGCCAGCAGCCGGAATGGTGCCTACGAGCAGTACTTC.

The chain is built from TRBV6-5 and TRBJ1-2; D unclear. CDR3 length: 12 residues. The ends were cut back, 5 bases at V and 4 bases at J, with 8 bases in the middle. The germline CDR1 and CDR2 sequences are MNHEY and SVGAGI. The CDR3 spells CASSRGIYGYTF. The CDR3 DNA is TGTGCCAGCAGTAGAGGGATCTATGGCTACACCTTC.

The CDR3 region has the DNA TGTGCCAGCAGTACGGGGGACAGGACCTTTGGGAGAGAAAAACTGTTTTTT. Translated: CASSTGDRTFGREKLFF. The gene calls are TRBV27 and TRBJ1-4, with TRBD1 identical over 8 bases. Trimming cost V 5 bases and J 8 bases; bases outside gene matches: 16. Germline V lookup: CDR1 MNHEY, CDR2 SMNVEV (reference sequence). CDR3 length: 17 residues.

V gene TRBV5-6 combines with J gene TRBJ2-7; no clear D. Trimming stripped 0 bases from V and 0 bases from J, with 1 base between. Germline CDR1 SGHDT, CDR2 YYEEEE. The CDR3 spans 12 residues. The CDR3 protein is CASSLASYEQYF. The CDR3 DNA reads TGTGCCAGCAGCTTGGCCTCCTACGAGCAGTACTTC.

This chain's CDR3 is CSVKKDRGYEQYF. The CDR3, as DNA: TGCAGCGTCAAGAAGGACAGGGGCTACGAGCAGTACTTC. The chain couples TRBV29-1 to TRBJ2-7, with 9 bases that match TRBD1. The CDR3 has 13 amino acids. CDR1 and CDR2 from the germline V gene are SQVTM and ANQGSEA. Unmatched junction bases numbered 6, after V lost 6 bases and J lost 3 bases.

The chain carries TRBV5-4 and TRBJ1-1, with D uncertain. Germline CDR1 and CDR2: SGHNT and YYREEE (reference sequence). The CDR3 loop spans 15 amino acids. Deletions cut 3 bases from V and 1 base from J, with 13 bases between. The DNA for the CDR3 is TGTGCCAGCAGCTATCCTCAAGGTGAGAACACTGAAGCTTTCTTT. This gives the protein CASSYPQGENTEAFF. The complete variable domain, with remaining parts taken from reference TRBV5-4 and TRBJ1-1, reads ETGVTQSPTHLIKTRGQQVTLRCSSQSGHNTVSWYQQALGQGPQFIFQYYREEENGRGNFPPRFSGLQFPNYSSELNVNALELDDSALYLCASSYPQGENTEAFFGQGTRLTVV.

The chain carries TRBV9 and TRBJ2-7; 10 positions match TRBD2. This CDR3 is built from 14 residues. V lost 2 bases, J lost 5 bases, and 4 bases stayed unmatched. CDR1 and CDR2 from the germline V gene are SGDLS and YYNGEE. This CDR3 reads CASSVSSGRDEQYF. The DNA of the CDR3 is TGTGCCAGCAGCGTCTCTAGCGGGAGAGACGAGCAGTACTTC.

The rearrangement uses TRBV6-1 and TRBJ2-3, with D hard to call. Trimming left V 1 base short and J 4 bases short, with 6 bases between. This CDR3 region has 13 residues. Germline CDR1 and CDR2: MNHNS and SASEGT. DNA of the CDR3: TGTGCCAGCAGTGAAGAAAGCCCAGATACGCAGTATTTT. Its translation: CASSEESPDTQYF.

The V call is TRBV19, the J call TRBJ1-2; no definite D call. The germline V gene encodes CDR1 LNHDA and CDR2 SQIVND (reference sequence). The V and J ends lost 4 bases and 0 bases respectively, with 15 bases between them. This CDR3 has 16 amino acids. The CDR3 protein is CASSTRRTGSNYGYTF. The CDR3 region has the DNA TGTGCCAGTAGTACCCGGAGGACTGGCTCTAACTATGGCTACACCTTC.

Turning to this clone: Other DNA sequences in this sample translate to the same CDR3. This chain uses TRBV19 with TRBJ2-1, with 8 bases identical to TRBD2. The CDR3 length is 13 residues. Germline-derived CDR1 and CDR2 are LNHDA and SQIVND (reference sequence). V trimming: 5 bases; J trimming: 6 bases; junction bases outside the gene matches: 3. The CDR3 nucleotides are TGTGCCAGTAGTCCTACTAGCGGCAATGAGCAGTTCTTC. Its protein is CASSPTSGNEQFF.

The rearrangement uses TRBV7-6 and TRBJ2-1; D perhaps matches TRBD1 (6 bases). The CDR3 is 18 residues long. Trimming removed 5 bases at V and 0 bases at J, with 20 bases between. Germline lookup yields CDR1 SGHVS and CDR2 FNYEAQ. The CDR3 DNA is TGTGCCAGCAGCCAAACTCCGGGACACAGAAGCTCCTACAATGAGCAGTTCTTC. Its protein is CASSQTPGHRSSYNEQFF. Variable domain in full (rest from reference TRBV7-6 and TRBJ2-1): GAGVSQSPRYKVTKRGQDVALRCDPISGHVSLYWYRQALGQGPEFLTYFNYEAQQDKSGLPNDRFSAERPEGSISTLTIQRTEQRDSAMYRCASSQTPGHRSSYNEQFFGPGTRLTVL.

The CDR3 region has the DNA TGTGCCAGCAGTGAAAAAACAGGGACCCCTGAAGCTTTCTTT. It is translated as CASSEKTGTPEAFF. The chain employs TRBV2 and TRBJ1-1; possible D gene TRBD1, 6 bases. Germline CDR1 SNHLY, CDR2 FYNNEI. V was clipped by 2 bases and J by 6 bases, with 13 bases between them. CDR3 size: 14 residues.